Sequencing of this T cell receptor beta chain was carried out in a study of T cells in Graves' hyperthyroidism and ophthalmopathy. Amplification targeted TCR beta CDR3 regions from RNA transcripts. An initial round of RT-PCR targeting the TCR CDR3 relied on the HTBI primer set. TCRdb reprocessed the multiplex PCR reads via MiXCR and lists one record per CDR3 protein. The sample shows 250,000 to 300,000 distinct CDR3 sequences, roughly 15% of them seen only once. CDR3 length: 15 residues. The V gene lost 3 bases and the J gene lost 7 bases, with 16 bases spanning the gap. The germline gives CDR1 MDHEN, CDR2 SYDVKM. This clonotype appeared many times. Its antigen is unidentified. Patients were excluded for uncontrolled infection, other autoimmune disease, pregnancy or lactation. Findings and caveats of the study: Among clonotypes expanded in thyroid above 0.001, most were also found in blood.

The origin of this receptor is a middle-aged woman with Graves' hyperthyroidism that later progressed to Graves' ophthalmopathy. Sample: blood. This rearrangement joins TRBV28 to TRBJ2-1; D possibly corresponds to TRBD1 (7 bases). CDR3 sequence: CASSLGGRGKNEQFF. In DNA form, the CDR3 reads TGTGCCAGCAGTTTGGGGGGCAGGGGGAAGAATGAGCAGTTCTTC.